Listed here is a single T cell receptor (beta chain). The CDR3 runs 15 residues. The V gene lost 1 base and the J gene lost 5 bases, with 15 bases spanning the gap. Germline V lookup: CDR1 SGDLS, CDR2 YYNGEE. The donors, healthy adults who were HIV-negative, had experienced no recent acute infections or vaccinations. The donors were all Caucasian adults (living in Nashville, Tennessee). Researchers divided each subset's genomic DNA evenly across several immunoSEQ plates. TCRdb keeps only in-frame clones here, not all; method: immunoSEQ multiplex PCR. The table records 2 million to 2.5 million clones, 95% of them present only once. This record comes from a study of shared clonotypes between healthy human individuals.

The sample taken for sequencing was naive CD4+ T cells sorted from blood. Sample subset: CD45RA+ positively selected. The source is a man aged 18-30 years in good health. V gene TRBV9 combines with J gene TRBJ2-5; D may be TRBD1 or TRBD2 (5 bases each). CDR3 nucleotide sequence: TGTGCCAGCAGCGTAAGAGGCGGTAGGGACGAGACCCAGTACTTC. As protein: CASSVRGGRDETQYF.